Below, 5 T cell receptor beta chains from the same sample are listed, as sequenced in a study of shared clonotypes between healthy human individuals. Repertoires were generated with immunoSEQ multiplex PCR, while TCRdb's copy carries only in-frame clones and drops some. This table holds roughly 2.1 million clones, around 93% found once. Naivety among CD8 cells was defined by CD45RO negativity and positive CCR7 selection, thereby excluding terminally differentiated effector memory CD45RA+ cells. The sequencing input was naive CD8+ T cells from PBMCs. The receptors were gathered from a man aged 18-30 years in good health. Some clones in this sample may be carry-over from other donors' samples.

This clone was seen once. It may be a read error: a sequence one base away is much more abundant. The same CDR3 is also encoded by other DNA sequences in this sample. CDR3 DNA: TGTGCCAGCAGCGTAGGGGATAGCGGGGCCTACGAGCAGTACTTC. Translating gives CASSVGDSGAYEQYF. V gene TRBV9 combines with J gene TRBJ2-7; TRBD2 agrees at 8 bases. Germline V CDR1 and CDR2: SGDLS, YYNGEE. V was clipped by 0 bases and J by 2 bases; unmatched bases: 4. This CDR3 comprises 15 residues.

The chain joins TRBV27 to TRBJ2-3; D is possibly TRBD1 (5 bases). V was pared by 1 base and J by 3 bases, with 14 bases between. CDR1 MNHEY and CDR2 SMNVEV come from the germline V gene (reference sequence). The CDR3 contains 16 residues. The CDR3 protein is CASSLFNVRGTDTQYF. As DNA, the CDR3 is TGTGCCAGCAGTTTATTTAATGTAAGGGGTACAGATACGCAGTATTTT.

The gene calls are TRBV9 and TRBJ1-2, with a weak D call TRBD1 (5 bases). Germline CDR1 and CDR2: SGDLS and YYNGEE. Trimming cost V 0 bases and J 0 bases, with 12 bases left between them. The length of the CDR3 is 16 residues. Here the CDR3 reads CASSVDRQEANYGYTF. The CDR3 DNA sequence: TGTGCCAGCAGCGTAGACAGGCAGGAAGCTAACTATGGCTACACCTTC.

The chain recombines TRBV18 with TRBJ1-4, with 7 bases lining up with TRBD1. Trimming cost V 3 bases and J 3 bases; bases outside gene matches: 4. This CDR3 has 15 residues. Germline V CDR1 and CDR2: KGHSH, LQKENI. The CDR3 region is CASSPTGSANEKLFF. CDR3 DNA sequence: TGTGCCAGCTCACCGACAGGGTCGGCTAATGAAAAACTGTTTTTT.

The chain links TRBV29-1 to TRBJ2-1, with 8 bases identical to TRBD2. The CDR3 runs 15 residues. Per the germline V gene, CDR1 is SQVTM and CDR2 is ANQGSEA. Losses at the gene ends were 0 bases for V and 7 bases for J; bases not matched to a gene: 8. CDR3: CSVEERLAGLNEQFF. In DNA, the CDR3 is TGCAGCGTTGAAGAAAGGTTAGCGGGATTGAATGAGCAGTTCTTC.